A single TCR beta chain is shown here with its context. This sample was taken from a study of T cell changes during pregnancy in multiple sclerosis. TCRdb's copy holds only in-frame clones and misses some; the assay was immunoSEQ multiplex PCR. Among 45,000 to 60,000 clones listed, around 90% were seen once. This CDR3 spans 15 amino acids. Germline V lookup: CDR1 SGHRS, CDR2 YFSETQ. The germline V and J ends were trimmed by 1 base and 2 bases, with 12 bases remaining between them. The J gene is TRBJ2-5, the V gene TRBV5-1, with a possible D match to TRBD1 (5 bases). The sequence was obtained from a female donor with multiple sclerosis, enrolled in a pregnancy study. The sample was CD4+ T cells from peripheral blood mononuclear cells, taken before pregnancy. The CDR3 DNA follows: TGCGCCAGCAGCTTGATTGGGGCAGAGCAAGAGACCCAGTACTTC. Its protein is CASSLIGAEQETQYF.